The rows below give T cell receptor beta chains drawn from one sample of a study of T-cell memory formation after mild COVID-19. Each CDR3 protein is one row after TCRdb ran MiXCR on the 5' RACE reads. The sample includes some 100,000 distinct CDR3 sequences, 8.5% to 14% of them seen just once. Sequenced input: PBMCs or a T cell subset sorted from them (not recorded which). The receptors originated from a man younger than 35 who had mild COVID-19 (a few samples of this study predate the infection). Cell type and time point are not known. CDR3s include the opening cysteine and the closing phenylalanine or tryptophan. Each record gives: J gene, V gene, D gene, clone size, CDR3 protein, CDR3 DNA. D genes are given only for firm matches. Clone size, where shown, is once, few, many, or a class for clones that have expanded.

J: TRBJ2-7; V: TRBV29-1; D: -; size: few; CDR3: CSVVITMPHEQYF; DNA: TGCAGCGTCGTAATCACCATGCCCCACGAGCAGTACTTC
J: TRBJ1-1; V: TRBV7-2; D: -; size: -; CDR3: CASSLLIRPLDF; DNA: TGTGCCAGCAGCTTACTCATCAGGCCCCTAGACTTT
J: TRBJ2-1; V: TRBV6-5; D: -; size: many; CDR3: CASSAAGPGGNEQFF; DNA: TGTGCCAGCAGCGCCGCGGGGCCAGGGGGTAATGAGCAGTTCTTC
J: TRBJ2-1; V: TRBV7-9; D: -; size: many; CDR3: CASSRAVTPYNEQFF; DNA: TGTGCCAGCAGCCGAGCGGTGACACCCTACAATGAGCAGTTCTTC
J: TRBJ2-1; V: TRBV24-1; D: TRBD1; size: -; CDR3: CANSDPRTGGLEQFF; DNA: TGTGCCAACAGTGACCCTAGGACAGGGGGTCTTGAGCAGTTCTTC
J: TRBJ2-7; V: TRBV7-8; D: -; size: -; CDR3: CASTSGTYEQYF; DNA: TGTGCCAGCACCTCAGGGACCTACGAGCAGTACTTC
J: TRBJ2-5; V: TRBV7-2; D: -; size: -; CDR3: CASSLVSRASETQYF; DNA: TGTGCCAGCAGCTTAGTGTCCCGAGCTAGCGAGACCCAGTACTTC
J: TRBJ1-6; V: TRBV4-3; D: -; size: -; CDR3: CASSRITGFSPLHF; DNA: TGCGCCAGCAGCCGAATCACAGGGTTTTCACCCCTCCACTTT
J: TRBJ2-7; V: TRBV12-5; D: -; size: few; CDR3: CASGFYVGRSLSYEQYF; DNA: TGTGCTAGTGGTTTCTACGTGGGACGGAGCCTATCCTACGAGCAGTACTTC
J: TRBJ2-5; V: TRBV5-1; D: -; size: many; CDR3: CASSLAVGETQYF; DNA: TGCGCCAGCAGCTTGGCTGTGGGAGAGACCCAGTACTTC
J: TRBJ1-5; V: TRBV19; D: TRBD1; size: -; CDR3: CASRGGYQPQHF; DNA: TGTGCCAGTAGAGGGGGCTATCAGCCCCAGCATTTT
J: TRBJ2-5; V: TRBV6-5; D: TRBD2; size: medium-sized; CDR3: CASSYSGLAGGETQYF; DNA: TGTGCCAGCAGTTACTCGGGACTAGCGGGGGGAGAGACCCAGTACTTC
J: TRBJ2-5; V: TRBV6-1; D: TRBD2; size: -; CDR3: CASRGLAGGRWETQYF; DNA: TGTGCCAGCAGGGGACTAGCGGGGGGCCGGTGGGAGACCCAGTACTTC
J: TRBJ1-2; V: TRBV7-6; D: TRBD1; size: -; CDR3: CASSETGAYGYTF; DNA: TGTGCCAGCAGCGAGACAGGGGCCTATGGCTACACCTTC
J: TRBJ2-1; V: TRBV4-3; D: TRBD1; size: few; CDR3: CASSVQGRGNEQFF; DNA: TGCGCCAGCAGCGTACAGGGGCGCGGGAATGAGCAGTTCTTC
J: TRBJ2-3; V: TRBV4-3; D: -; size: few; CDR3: CASSQEKDSSTDTQYF; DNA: TGCGCCAGCAGCCAAGAGAAGGACTCCAGCACAGATACGCAGTATTTT
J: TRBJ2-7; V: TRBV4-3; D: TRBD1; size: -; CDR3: CASSQDHRGRYEQYF; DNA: TGCGCCAGCAGCCAAGATCACAGGGGGAGATACGAGCAGTACTTC
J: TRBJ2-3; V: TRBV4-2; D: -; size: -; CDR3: CASSRDAPDTQYF; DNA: TGTGCCAGCAGCCGAGATGCCCCAGATACGCAGTATTTT
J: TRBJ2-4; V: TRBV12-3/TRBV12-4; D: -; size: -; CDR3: CASSPGDTITKNIQYF; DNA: TGTGCCAGCAGCCCCGGGGACACCATCACCAAAAACATTCAGTACTTC
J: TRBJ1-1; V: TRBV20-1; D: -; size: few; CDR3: CSASWDMNTEAFF; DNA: TGCAGTGCTAGTTGGGACATGAACACTGAAGCTTTCTTT
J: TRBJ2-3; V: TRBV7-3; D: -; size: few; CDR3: CASSRGLREDTQYF; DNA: TGTGCCAGCAGCAGAGGTTTAAGGGAAGATACGCAGTATTTT
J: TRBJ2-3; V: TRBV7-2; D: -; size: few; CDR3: CASSLGGGPTDTQYF; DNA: TGTGCCAGCAGCCTCGGGGGCGGTCCCACAGATACGCAGTATTTT
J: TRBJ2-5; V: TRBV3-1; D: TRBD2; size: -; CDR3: CASSQAQGLAGQETQYF; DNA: TGTGCCAGCAGCCAAGCGCAGGGACTAGCGGGGCAAGAGACCCAGTACTTC
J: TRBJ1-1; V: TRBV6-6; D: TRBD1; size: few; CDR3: CASRAGTGRTIFF; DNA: TGTGCCAGCAGGGCCGGGACAGGAAGAACGATCTTCTTT
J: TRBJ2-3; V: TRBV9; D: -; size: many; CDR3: CASSETGADTQYF; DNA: TGTGCCAGCAGCGAAACGGGGGCAGATACGCAGTATTTT
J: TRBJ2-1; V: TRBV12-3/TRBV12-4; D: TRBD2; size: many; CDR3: CASSLAGDEQFF; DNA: TGTGCCAGCAGCTTAGCGGGGGATGAGCAGTTCTTC
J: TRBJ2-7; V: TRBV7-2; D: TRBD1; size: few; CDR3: CASSSGTGWEQYF; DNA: TGTGCCAGCAGCTCTGGGACAGGGTGGGAGCAGTACTTC
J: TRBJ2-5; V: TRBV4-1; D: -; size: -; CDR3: CASSQEGWYQETQYF; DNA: TGCGCCAGCAGCCAAGAAGGCTGGTACCAAGAGACCCAGTACTTC
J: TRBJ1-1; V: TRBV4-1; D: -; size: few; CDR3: CASEPVRGNTEAFF; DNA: TGCGCCAGCGAGCCGGTGAGGGGGAACACTGAAGCTTTCTTT
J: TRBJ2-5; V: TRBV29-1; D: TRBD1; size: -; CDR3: CSVRGGTTQYF; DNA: TGCAGCGTTCGAGGGGGCACGACCCAGTACTTC
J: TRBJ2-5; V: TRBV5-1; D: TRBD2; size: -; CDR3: CASSLGLADQETQYF; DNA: TGCGCCAGCAGCTTGGGACTAGCGGATCAAGAGACCCAGTACTTC
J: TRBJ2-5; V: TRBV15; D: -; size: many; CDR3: CATSREGTDLETQYF; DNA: TGTGCCACCAGCAGAGAGGGGACGGACCTGGAGACCCAGTACTTC
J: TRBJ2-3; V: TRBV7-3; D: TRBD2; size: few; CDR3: CASSLFGTSGGSSYTDTQYF; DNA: TGTGCCAGCAGCTTATTCGGGACTAGCGGGGGGTCGTCGTACACAGATACGCAGTATTTT
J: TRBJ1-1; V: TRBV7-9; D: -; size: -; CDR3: CASRSTGQTEAFF; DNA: TGTGCCAGCAGGTCGACAGGACAAACTGAAGCTTTCTTT
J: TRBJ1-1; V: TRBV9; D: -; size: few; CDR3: CASKEVTEAFF; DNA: TGTGCCAGCAAGGAGGTGACTGAAGCTTTCTTT
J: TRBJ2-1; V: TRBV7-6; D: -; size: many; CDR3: CASGPDSSSYNEQFF; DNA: TGTGCCAGCGGGCCGGACAGCAGCTCCTACAATGAGCAGTTCTTC
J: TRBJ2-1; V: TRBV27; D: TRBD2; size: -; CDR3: CASSLGGGAYNEQFF; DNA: TGTGCCAGCAGTTTGGGCGGGGGGGCCTACAATGAGCAGTTCTTC
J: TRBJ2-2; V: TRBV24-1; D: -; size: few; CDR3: CATRAANTGELFF; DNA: TGTGCCACCAGGGCAGCGAACACCGGGGAGCTGTTTTTT
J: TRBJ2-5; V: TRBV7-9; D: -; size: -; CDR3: CASSLLTGPQETQYF; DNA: TGTGCCAGCAGCTTGCTGACAGGACCCCAAGAGACCCAGTACTTC
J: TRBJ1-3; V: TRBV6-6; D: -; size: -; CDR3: CASSYSFTGFAPF; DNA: TGTGCCAGCAGTTACTCGTTTACAGGCTTTGCCCCTTTT
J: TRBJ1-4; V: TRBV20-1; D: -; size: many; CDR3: CSAGGREKLFF; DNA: TGCAGTGCGGGAGGGAGGGAAAAACTGTTTTTT
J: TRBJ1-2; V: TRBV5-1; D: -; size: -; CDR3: CASSLGRLNYGYTF; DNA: TGCGCCAGCAGCTTGGGACGACTTAACTATGGCTACACCTTC
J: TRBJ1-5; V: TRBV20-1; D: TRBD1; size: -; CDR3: CSAPVGPGQGYQPQHF; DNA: TGCAGTGCTCCGGTGGGTCCGGGACAGGGGTATCAGCCCCAGCATTTT
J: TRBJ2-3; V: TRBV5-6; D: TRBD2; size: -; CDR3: CASRGAGTRGDTQYF; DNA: TGTGCCAGCAGGGGGGCCGGGACTAGGGGAGATACGCAGTATTTT
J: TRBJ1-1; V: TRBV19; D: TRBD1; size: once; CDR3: CASSKGQGLTEAFF; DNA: TGTGCCAGTAGTAAGGGACAGGGATTGACTGAAGCTTTCTTT
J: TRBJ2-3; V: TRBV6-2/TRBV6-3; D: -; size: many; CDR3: CASSPGDTQYF; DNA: TGTGCCAGCAGCCCCGGGGATACGCAGTATTTT
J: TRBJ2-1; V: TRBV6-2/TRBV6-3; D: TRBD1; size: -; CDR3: CASSYSDRGYNEQFF; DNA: TGTGCCAGCAGTTACTCGGACAGGGGTTACAATGAGCAGTTCTTC
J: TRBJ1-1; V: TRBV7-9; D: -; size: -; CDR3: CASSSDFVPEATEAFF; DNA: TGTGCCAGCAGTTCCGACTTCGTTCCGGAGGCAACTGAAGCTTTCTTT
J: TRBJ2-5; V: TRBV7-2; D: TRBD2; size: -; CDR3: CASSLEASGETQYF; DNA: TGTGCCAGCAGCTTAGAGGCTAGCGGAGAGACCCAGTACTTC
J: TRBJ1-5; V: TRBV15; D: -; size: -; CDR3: CATSPSLGLNQPQHF; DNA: TGTGCCACCAGCCCATCCCTGGGGCTCAATCAGCCCCAGCATTTT
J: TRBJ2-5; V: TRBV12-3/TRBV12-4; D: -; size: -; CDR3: CASSLVGGPETQYF; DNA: TGTGCCAGCAGTTTGGTCGGGGGGCCAGAGACCCAGTACTTC
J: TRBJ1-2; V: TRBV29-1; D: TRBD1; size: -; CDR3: CSVEIGNIGGSNYGYTF; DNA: TGCAGCGTTGAAATCGGTAATATAGGGGGCTCTAACTATGGCTACACCTTC
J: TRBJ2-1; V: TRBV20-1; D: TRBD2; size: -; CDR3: CSARPRLAGGGGEQFF; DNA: TGCAGTGCTAGACCACGACTAGCGGGAGGAGGAGGTGAGCAGTTCTTC
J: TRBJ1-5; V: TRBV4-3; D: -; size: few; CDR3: CASSQSGSHQPQHF; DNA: TGCGCCAGCAGCCAATCAGGGTCCCATCAGCCCCAGCATTTT
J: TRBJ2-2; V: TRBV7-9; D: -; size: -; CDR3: CASSPSGTPPNTGELFF; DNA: TGTGCCAGCAGCCCCTCCGGGACACCACCGAACACCGGGGAGCTGTTTTTT
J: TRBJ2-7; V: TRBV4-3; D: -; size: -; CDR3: CASSQDLQGKTSEQYF; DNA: TGCGCCAGCAGCCAAGATTTACAGGGGAAGACTAGCGAGCAGTACTTC
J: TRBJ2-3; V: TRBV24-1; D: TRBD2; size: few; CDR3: CATSTTGGGSTDTQYF; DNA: TGTGCCACCAGCACGACCGGGGGGGGTAGCACAGATACGCAGTATTTT